Following are 14 T cell receptor beta chains from one sample sequenced in a study of cytomegalovirus exposure and HLA in healthy donors (dated by TCRdb to 2017 to 2019). The library was prepared using the immunoSEQ multiplex PCR assay. For the multiplex PCR, a mixture combining 60 forward primers for TCR Vbeta segments and 13 reverse primers for TCR Jbeta segments was used. Held by TCRdb, this immuneACCESS table contains in-frame sequences only and omits some clones. Under half of the omission traces to an unresolved V gene where checked; the cause of the rest is unknown. The sample records under 200,000 clones, 75% to 80% of which are singletons. About 2.4% of the sample lies in the top ten. The sequenced sample consisted of PBMCs. These receptors were taken from a woman aged 40 to 50 in good health and CMV-seropositive.

V and J are TRBV20-1 and TRBJ2-2; D ambiguous. CDR3 length: 11 residues. Germline assignment: CDR1 DFQATT and CDR2 SNEGSKA (reference sequence). V was cut by 5 bases and J by 4 bases, with 5 bases left in between. CDR3 nucleotide sequence: TGCAGTGCTCCCAGCACCGGGGAGCTGTTTTTT. Translating it yields CSAPSTGELFF.

V is TRBV2 and J is TRBJ1-1; D possibly corresponds to TRBD1 (5 bases). Trimming removed 5 bases from V and 0 bases from J, with 7 bases in between. CDR1 and CDR2 (germline): SNHLY, FYNNEI. The CDR3 has 13 residues. Here the CDR3 DNA reads TGTGCCAGCAGTCGACAGTTGAACACTGAAGCTTTCTTT. It specifies CASSRQLNTEAFF.

V and J are TRBV30 and TRBJ2-7; TRBD1 agrees at 8 bases. The V segment lost 2 bases and the J segment 6 bases; nucleotides outside the gene matches: 6. The CDR3 runs 13 residues. CDR1 and CDR2 (germline): GTSNPN, SVGIG (reference sequence). The CDR3, as DNA: TGTGCCTGGAGTCGCGCCACAGGGGGCGAGCAGTACTTC. Amino acids: CAWSRATGGEQYF.

This clone was counted a few times. The chain links TRBV6-5 to TRBJ1-1; TRBD1 agrees at 7 bases. CDR1 and CDR2 from the germline V gene are MNHEY and SVGAGI. The CDR3 spans 15 residues. J lost 2 bases, V lost 7 bases, and 10 bases had no gene match. CDR3 loop: CASNKGAVINTEAFF. CDR3 in DNA: TGTGCCAGCAACAAGGGGGCCGTGATTAACACTGAAGCTTTCTTT.

The chain employs TRBV5-1 and TRBJ2-3, with D maybe TRBD1 (5 bases). The CDR3 has 14 residues. Per germline, CDR1 SGHRS and CDR2 YFSETQ. V lost 0 bases, J lost 4 bases, and 9 bases lay in between. The CDR3 loop reads CASSLGQSSDTQYF. As DNA, the CDR3 is TGCGCCAGCAGCTTGGGACAGTCCTCAGATACGCAGTATTTT.

This chain uses TRBV7-2 with TRBJ2-1, with 10 bases matching TRBD2. The CDR3 has 15 residues. With V trimmed by 2 bases and J by 8 bases, 6 bases remained unmatched. The germline CDR1 and CDR2 sequences are SGHTA and FQGNSA. CDR3 protein: CASSLSGGAFDEQFF. The CDR3 DNA sequence: TGTGCCAGCAGCTTAAGCGGGGGGGCCTTCGATGAGCAGTTCTTC.

This clone was seen more than once but under ten times. The chain employs TRBV5-6 and TRBJ1-1; D gene uncertain. From germline, CDR1 is SGHDT and CDR2 YYEEEE. Trimming cost V 0 bases and J 11 bases, with 11 bases left between them. The CDR3 is 12 amino acids. The CDR3 is CASSLERGKAFF. The CDR3 DNA reads as TGTGCCAGCAGCTTGGAACGGGGAAAGGCTTTCTTT.

The CDR3 is CASSERGGPGNTIYF. CDR3 in DNA: TGTGCCAGCAGTGAAAGGGGAGGGCCTGGAAACACCATATATTTT. The chain has TRBV25-1 and TRBJ1-3, with D possibly matching TRBD1 (5 bases). Germline CDR1 is MGHDK and CDR2 is SYGVNS. The CDR3 has 15 amino acids. Trimming pared 2 bases from V and 2 bases from J, leaving 10 bases between.

V usage is TRBV2 and J usage is TRBJ1-4; TRBD1 aligns across 9 bases. Trimming cost V 5 bases and J 5 bases; bases outside gene matches: 3. The CDR3 runs 14 residues. Germline V CDR1 and CDR2: SNHLY, FYNNEI. The CDR3 sequence is CASSRQGGNEKLFF. The CDR3 DNA reads as TGTGCCAGCAGTCGACAGGGGGGAAATGAAAAACTGTTTTTT.

The chain couples TRBV10-1 to TRBJ1-2; perhaps TRBD1 as D (6 bases). Germline V lookup: CDR1 WNHNN, CDR2 SYGVQD (reference sequence). The CDR3 has 15 residues. Between the trimmed V and J ends, which lost 0 bases and 2 bases, there was a span of 10 bases. The CDR3 sequence: CASSESPTGNYGYTF. The CDR3 DNA is TGCGCCAGCAGTGAGTCCCCTACAGGGAACTATGGCTACACCTTC.

In nucleotides, the CDR3 is TGCGCCAGCAGCCAACGCGCGACAGGGCGTGAAGCTTTCTTT. Residues: CASSQRATGREAFF. This chain joins TRBV4-1 and TRBJ1-1; 7 bases are a match to TRBD1. After removal of 2 bases from V and 7 bases from J, the junction contained 7 bases not matched to a gene. CDR1 MGHRA and CDR2 YSYEKL come from the germline V gene. The CDR3 length is 14 residues.

This chain links TRBV13 with TRBJ2-5; D gene uncertain. With the DNA end fitting TRBJ2-7 better, the J assignment may be wrong. Germline V gene lookup returns CDR1 PRHDT and CDR2 FYEKMQ (reference sequence). This CDR3 comprises 13 residues. The DNA for the CDR3 is TGTGCCAGCAGCTTAGCCCGGTTCAACGAGCAGTACTTC. Translated, it gives CASSLARFNEQYF.

The chain employs TRBV7-8 and TRBJ1-3; the D gene is possibly TRBD1 (5 bases). This CDR3 contains 14 residues. Germline V gives CDR1 SGHVS, CDR2 FQNEAQ. Between the trimmed V and J ends, which lost 5 bases and 0 bases, there was a span of 8 bases. DNA of the CDR3: TGTGCCAGCAGCGTCAGGGTCTCTGGAAACACCATATATTTT. Its translation: CASSVRVSGNTIYF.

The V call is TRBV14, the J call TRBJ2-3; D may be TRBD2 (6 bases). This CDR3 contains 15 residues. Germline values: CDR1 SGHDN, CDR2 FVKESK. Trimming shortened V by 4 bases and J by 2 bases, and 13 bases separated the two germline ends. CDR3 sequence (DNA): TGTGCCAGCAGCCGGGGACTTTGGTACACAGATACGCAGTATTTT. Translating gives CASSRGLWYTDTQYF.